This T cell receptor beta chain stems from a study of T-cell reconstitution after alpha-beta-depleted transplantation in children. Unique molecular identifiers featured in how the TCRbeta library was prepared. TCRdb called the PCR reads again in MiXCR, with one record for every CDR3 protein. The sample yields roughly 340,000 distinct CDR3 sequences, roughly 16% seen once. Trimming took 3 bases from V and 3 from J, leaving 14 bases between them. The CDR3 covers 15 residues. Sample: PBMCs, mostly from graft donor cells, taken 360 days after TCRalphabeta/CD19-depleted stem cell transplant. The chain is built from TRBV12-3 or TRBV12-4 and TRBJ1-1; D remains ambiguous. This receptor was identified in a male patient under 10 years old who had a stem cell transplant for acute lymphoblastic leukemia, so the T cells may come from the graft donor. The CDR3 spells CASSFALSTHTEAFF. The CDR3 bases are TGTGCCAGCAGTTTTGCCTTAAGCACCCACACTGAAGCTTTCTTT.